A selection of T cell receptor beta chains follows, all from one sample in a study of T cells in Graves' hyperthyroidism and ophthalmopathy. From the multiplex PCR reads, TCRdb called clonotypes with MiXCR, one entry per CDR3 protein. The table includes fewer than 350,000 distinct CDR3 sequences, approximately 18% detected once. Specimen: blood. These receptors were obtained from a man in his forties or fifties with Graves' ophthalmopathy. The CDR3 runs from the conserved cysteine through the conserved F or W. A D gene is named only where the DNA matches it firmly. Clone size, where shown, is once, few, many, or a class for clones that have expanded.

J gene,V gene,CDR3 length,clone size,D gene,CDR3 DNA,CDR3 protein
TRBJ1-6,TRBV4-2,16,.,.,TGTGCCAGCAGCCAAGACTCCGCAGGGAATAATTCACCCCTCCACTTT,CASSQDSAGNNSPLHF
TRBJ2-5,TRBV15,14,many,TRBD2,TGTGCCACCAGCATAACTAGCGGTGAAGAGACCCAGTACTTC,CATSITSGEETQYF
TRBJ2-2,TRBV19,19,.,TRBD2,TGTGCCAGTAGTCTCGGGGGGAGTAGCGGGAGCCTTAACACCGGGGAGCTGTTTTTT,CASSLGGSSGSLNTGELFF
TRBJ2-1,TRBV27,16,few,.,TGTGCCAGCAGTTTCACCCTCGGGGGTTCCTACAATGAGCAGTTCTTC,CASSFTLGGSYNEQFF
TRBJ2-5,TRBV28,12,.,.,TGTGCCAGCAGTTTATTAGGGGCGACCCAGTACTTC,CASSLLGATQYF
TRBJ2-3,TRBV7-8,14,.,TRBD2,TGTGCCAGCAGCTCCCTCGGGGGGGCAGATACGCAGTATTTT,CASSSLGGADTQYF
TRBJ2-3,TRBV28,16,many,.,TGTGCCAGCAGTTTCCCAGGAGTGGACGGCACAGATACGCAGTATTTT,CASSFPGVDGTDTQYF
TRBJ2-2,TRBV6-2/TRBV6-3,16,.,.,TGTGCCAGCAGTGTCCGTGGAGAGCAAACCACCGGGGAGCTGTTTTTT,CASSVRGEQTTGELFF
TRBJ2-3,TRBV6-9,17,.,TRBD2,TGTGCCAGCATTTCCCCATCCGGGGGGACCAGCACAGATACGCAGTATTTT,CASISPSGGTSTDTQYF
TRBJ2-7,TRBV28,15,many,TRBD2,TGTGCCAGCAGTTACACCAGCGGGAGTCTTGGGGAGCAGTACTTC,CASSYTSGSLGEQYF
TRBJ2-1,TRBV18,17,many,.,TGTGCCAGCTCACCACCGTATGGAACCGACCGCTACAATGAGCAGTTCTTC,CASSPPYGTDRYNEQFF
TRBJ2-1,TRBV29-1,19,.,TRBD2,TGCAGCGTTGATATATTAGGAGGCGGGGGACTTACTTCCTACAATGAGCAGTTCTTC,CSVDILGGGGLTSYNEQFF
TRBJ2-3,TRBV24-1,16,.,TRBD1,TGTGCCACCAGTGATCCGGGACAGGGGGCAACAGATACGCAGTATTTT,CATSDPGQGATDTQYF
TRBJ2-3,TRBV7-2,17,many,.,TGTGCCAGCAGCCTTACCGGGACACAAGGAGGCACAGATACGCAGTATTTT,CASSLTGTQGGTDTQYF
TRBJ2-1,TRBV2,12,many,.,TGTGCCAGCACAGCTTGGGGCGGTGAGCAGTTCTTC,CASTAWGGEQFF
TRBJ1-5,TRBV2,15,few,.,TGTGCCAGCAAAGTGAGGTCAAATAGCAATCAGCCCCAGCATTTT,CASKVRSNSNQPQHF
TRBJ1-5,TRBV20-1,15,few,.,TGCAGTGCTAGAGTAGGCGGGGCCAGCAATCAGCCCCAGCATTTT,CSARVGGASNQPQHF
TRBJ1-1,TRBV20-1,14,many,.,TGCAGTGCTAGAGATCGACGGACGAACACTGAAGCTTTCTTT,CSARDRRTNTEAFF
TRBJ2-1,TRBV5-1,17,many,TRBD2,TGCGCCAGCAGCTTACTAGCGGGAGGCCCCCCCTACAATGAGCAGTTCTTC,CASSLLAGGPPYNEQFF
TRBJ1-6,TRBV12-3/TRBV12-4,16,few,.,TGTGCCAGCAGCCTCCGGGCCCCAGATCGGGACTCACCCCTCCACTTT,CASSLRAPDRDSPLHF
TRBJ2-7,TRBV4-1,15,few,TRBD2,TGCGCCAGCAGCCCTGGCCCGGGACTACACTACGAGCAGTACTTC,CASSPGPGLHYEQYF
TRBJ2-5,TRBV7-2,16,.,.,TGTGCCAGCAGCTCCGTTATCGGGGTAGGGTTAGAGACCCAGTACTTC,CASSSVIGVGLETQYF
TRBJ2-2,TRBV19,15,.,.,TGTGCCAGTAGTACAGGGGCTGCGAACACCGGGGAGCTGTTTTTT,CASSTGAANTGELFF
TRBJ2-7,TRBV25-1,14,once,TRBD2,TGTGCCAGCAGTGCCAGCGGGAGGATCTCCGAGCAGTACTTC,CASSASGRISEQYF
TRBJ1-1,TRBV5-4,14,once,.,TGTGCCAGCAGCTTGGACAGTTCGAGCACTGAAGCTCTCTTT,CASSLDSSSTEALF
TRBJ1-4,TRBV5-5,13,few,TRBD1,TGTGCCAGCAGCAGAGGGACAGGTGAAAAACTGTTTTTT,CASSRGTGEKLFF
TRBJ2-7,TRBV29-1,14,.,TRBD2,TGCAGCGTTGAAACTAGCGGGAGGCCCCTCGAGCAGTACTTC,CSVETSGRPLEQYF
TRBJ1-1,TRBV28,14,.,.,TGTGCCAGCAGTTTAACCCCTATGAACACTGAAGCTTTCTTT,CASSLTPMNTEAFF
TRBJ2-1,TRBV28,13,many,TRBD2,TGTGCCAGCAGTACGGGACTAGTAAATGAGCAGTTCTTC,CASSTGLVNEQFF
TRBJ2-3,TRBV20-1,14,once,.,TGCAGTGCTAGAGGTGGCAGGGGGGTGGATACGCAGTATTTT,CSARGGRGVDTQYF
TRBJ2-1,TRBV5-6,17,few,TRBD2,TGTGCCAGCAGCTTGGTTCGGAATAGCGGGAGGGACAATGAGCAGTTCTTC,CASSLVRNSGRDNEQFF
TRBJ2-7,TRBV28,15,.,.,TGTGCCAGCAGTCCGTGGACAGAGAGCTCCTACGAGCAGTACTTC,CASSPWTESSYEQYF
TRBJ2-1,TRBV7-8,15,many,TRBD2,TGTGCCAGCAGCCCGGGACCCCGGGCAGGGCGGGGGAAGTTCTTC,CASSPGPRAGRGKFF
TRBJ2-5,TRBV28,14,.,TRBD2,TGTGCCAGCAGTGCTAGCGGGATATCAGAGACCCAGTACTTC,CASSASGISETQYF
TRBJ2-7,TRBV19,15,once,TRBD1,TGTGCCAGTAGCAGTGCCGGGACAGGATCCTACGAGCAGTACTTC,CASSSAGTGSYEQYF